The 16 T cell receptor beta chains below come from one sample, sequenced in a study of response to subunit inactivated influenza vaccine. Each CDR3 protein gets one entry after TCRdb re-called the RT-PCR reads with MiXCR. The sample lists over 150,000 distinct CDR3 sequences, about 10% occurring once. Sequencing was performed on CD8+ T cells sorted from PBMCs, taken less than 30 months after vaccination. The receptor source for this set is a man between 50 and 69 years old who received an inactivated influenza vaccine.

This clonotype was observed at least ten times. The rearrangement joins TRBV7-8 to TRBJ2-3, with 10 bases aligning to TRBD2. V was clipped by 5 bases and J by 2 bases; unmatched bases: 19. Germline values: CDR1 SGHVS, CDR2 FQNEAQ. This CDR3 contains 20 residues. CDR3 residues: CASSIPTGGWSGGVTDTQYF. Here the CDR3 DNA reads TGTGCCAGCAGCATACCAACCGGGGGCTGGAGCGGGGGGGTCACAGATACGCAGTATTTT.

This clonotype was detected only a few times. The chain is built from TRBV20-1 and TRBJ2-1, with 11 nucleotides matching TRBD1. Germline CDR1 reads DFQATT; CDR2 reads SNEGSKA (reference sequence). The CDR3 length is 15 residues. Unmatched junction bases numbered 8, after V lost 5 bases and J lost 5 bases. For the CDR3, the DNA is TGCAGTGCTGAGGGGACAGGGGGAATGAACAATGAGCAGTTCTTC. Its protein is CSAEGTGGMNNEQFF.

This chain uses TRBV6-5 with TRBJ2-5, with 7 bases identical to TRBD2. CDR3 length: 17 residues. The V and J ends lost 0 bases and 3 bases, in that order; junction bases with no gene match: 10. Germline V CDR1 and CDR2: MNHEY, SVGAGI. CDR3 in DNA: TGTGCCAGCAGTTACTCGACCCCCCTAGCGGCTAAAGAGACCCAGTACTTC. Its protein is CASSYSTPLAAKETQYF.

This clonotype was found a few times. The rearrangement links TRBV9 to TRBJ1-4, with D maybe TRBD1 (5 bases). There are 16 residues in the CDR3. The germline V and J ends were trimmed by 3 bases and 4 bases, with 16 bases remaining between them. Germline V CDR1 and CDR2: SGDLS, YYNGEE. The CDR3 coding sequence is TGTGCCAGCAGCGCCTTTCAGGGATCCCTTAATGAAAAACTGTTTTTT. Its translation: CASSAFQGSLNEKLFF.

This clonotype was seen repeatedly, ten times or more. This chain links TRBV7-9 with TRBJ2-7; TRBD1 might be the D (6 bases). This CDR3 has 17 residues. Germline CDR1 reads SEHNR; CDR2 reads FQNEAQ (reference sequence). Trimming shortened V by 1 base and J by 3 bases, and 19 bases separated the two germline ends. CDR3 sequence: CASSLGVMGHNNYEQYF. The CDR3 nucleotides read TGTGCCAGCAGCTTAGGGGTAATGGGACACAACAACTACGAGCAGTACTTC.

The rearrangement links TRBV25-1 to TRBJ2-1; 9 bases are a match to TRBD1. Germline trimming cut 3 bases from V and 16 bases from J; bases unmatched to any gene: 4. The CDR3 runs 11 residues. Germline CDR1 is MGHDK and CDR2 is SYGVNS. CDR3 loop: CASSEGQGHFF. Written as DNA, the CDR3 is TGTGCCAGCAGTGAGGGACAGGGACATTTCTTC.

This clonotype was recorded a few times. The CDR3 spells CASSWHGGTNEKLFF. The CDR3 nucleotides read TGTGCCAGCAGCTGGCACGGGGGTACTAATGAAAAACTGTTTTTT. The J gene is TRBJ1-4, the V gene TRBV28; perhaps TRBD1 as D (5 bases). V lost 6 bases, J lost 2 bases, and 13 bases lay in between. CDR1 MDHEN and CDR2 SYDVKM come from the germline V gene. The CDR3 sequence is 15 residues long.

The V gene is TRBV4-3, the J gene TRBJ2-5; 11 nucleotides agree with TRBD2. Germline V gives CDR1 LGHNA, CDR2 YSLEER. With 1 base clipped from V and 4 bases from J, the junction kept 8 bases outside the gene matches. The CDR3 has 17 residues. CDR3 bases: TGCGCCAGCAGCCAAGGTTTAGCGGGGGGGCCCGGAGAGACCCAGTACTTC. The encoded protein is CASSQGLAGGPGETQYF.

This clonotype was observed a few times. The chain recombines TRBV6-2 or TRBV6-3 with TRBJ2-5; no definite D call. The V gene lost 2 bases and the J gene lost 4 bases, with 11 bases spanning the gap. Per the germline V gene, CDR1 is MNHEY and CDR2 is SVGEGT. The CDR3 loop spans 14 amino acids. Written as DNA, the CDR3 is TGTGCCAGCAGTTACAGAGAGCGAGGAGAGACCCAGTACTTC. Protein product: CASSYRERGETQYF.

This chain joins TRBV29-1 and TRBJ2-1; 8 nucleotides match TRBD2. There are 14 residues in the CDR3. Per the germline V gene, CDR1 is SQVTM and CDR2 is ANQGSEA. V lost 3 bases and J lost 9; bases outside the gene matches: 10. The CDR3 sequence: CSVERLATLVEQFF. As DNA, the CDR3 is TGCAGCGTTGAGCGACTAGCGACGCTCGTTGAGCAGTTCTTC.

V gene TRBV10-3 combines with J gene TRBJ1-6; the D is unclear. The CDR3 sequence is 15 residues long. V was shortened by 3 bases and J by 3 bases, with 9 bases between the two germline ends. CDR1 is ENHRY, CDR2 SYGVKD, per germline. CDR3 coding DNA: TGTGCCATCAGTGATGCCGGGAACTATAATTCACCCCTCCACTTT. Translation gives CAISDAGNYNSPLHF.

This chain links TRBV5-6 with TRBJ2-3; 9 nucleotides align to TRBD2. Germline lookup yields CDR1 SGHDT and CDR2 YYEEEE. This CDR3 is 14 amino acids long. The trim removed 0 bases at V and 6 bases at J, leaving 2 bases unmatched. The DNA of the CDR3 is TGTGCCAGCAGCTTGGTTCTAGCGGGGGATACGCAGTATTTT. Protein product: CASSLVLAGDTQYF.

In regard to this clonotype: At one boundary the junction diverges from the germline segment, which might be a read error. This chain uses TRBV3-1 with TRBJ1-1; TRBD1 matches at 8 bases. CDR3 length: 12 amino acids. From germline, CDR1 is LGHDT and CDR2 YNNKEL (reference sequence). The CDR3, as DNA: TGTGCCAGCAGCCACCCGGACAGGGTAAGGAACTTT. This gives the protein CASSHPDRVRNF.

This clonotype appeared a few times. The CDR3 coding sequence is TGTGCCAGCAGCCAAGAGGCTAACTCATATAGCACCGGGGAGCTGTTTTTT. Its protein is CASSQEANSYSTGELFF. The chain links TRBV4-2 to TRBJ2-2; D unresolved. The CDR3 totals 17 residues. CDR1 and CDR2 from the germline V gene are LGHNA and YNFKEQ. V was pared by 0 bases and J by 4 bases, with 15 bases between.

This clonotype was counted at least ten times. Here the CDR3 reads CASSLGLAGDNEQFF. For the CDR3, the DNA is TGTGCCAGCAGTTTAGGGCTAGCGGGAGACAATGAGCAGTTCTTC. The chain recombines TRBV27 with TRBJ2-1; 10 bases agree with TRBD2. The CDR3 sequence is 15 residues long. J was trimmed by 5 bases and V by 2 bases; bases with no gene match: 3. The V gene's germline CDR1 is MNHEY and CDR2 SMNVEV (reference sequence).

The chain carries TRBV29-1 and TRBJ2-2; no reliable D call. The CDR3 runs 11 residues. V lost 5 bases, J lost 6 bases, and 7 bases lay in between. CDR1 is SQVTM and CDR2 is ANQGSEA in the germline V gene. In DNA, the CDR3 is TGCAGCGTTAAGGCGGCCGGGGAGCTGTTTTTT. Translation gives CSVKAAGELFF.